Below, 2 T cell receptor beta chains from the same sample are listed, as sequenced in a study of naive and memory T cell subsets (dated by TCRdb to 2016 to 2017). A robust, sensitive protocol for the amplification, sequencing and analysis of TCRs was described in the study, in which 3' ligation of a UMI-containing oligonucleotide to TCR cDNA was used. Library construction relied on UMI-ligation and nested PCR. For sequencing, an Illumina MiSeq was employed. The ligated cDNA was amplified in four rounds of PCR with nested alpha and beta constant region primers together with the SP2 primer. TCRdb handled the public reads itself, with Q25 trimming in fastp and clone calling in MiXCR, and kept productive beta chains. Every entry covers one CDR3 protein and lists the most common genes and DNA from its rows. Here the sample has 25,000 to 30,000 distinct CDR3 sequences; 5% to 5.5% occur a single time. Around 7% of the sample belongs to the ten largest clones.

The sequencing sample was made of blood. These receptors all come from an adult in good health.

The genes are TRBV4-3 and TRBJ1-2; 8 positions agree with TRBD1. The CDR3 covers 17 residues. In germline, CDR1 is LGHNA, CDR2 YSLEER. Germline trimming cut 0 bases from V and 5 bases from J; bases unmatched to any gene: 11. The DNA of the CDR3 is TGCGCCAGCAGCCAAGACCCAGGGGGCATAAGATGGTATGGCTACACCTTC. The encoded protein is CASSQDPGGIRWYGYTF.

This clonotype occurred many times. The rearrangement links TRBV11-3 to TRBJ2-6, with no clear D. With 1 base removed from V and 2 bases from J, the gap between germline ends came to 3 bases. This CDR3 region has 14 residues. The V gene's germline CDR1 is SGHNT and CDR2 YENEEA. The CDR3 protein is CASSLGTGANVLTF. CDR3 DNA: TGTGCCAGCAGCTTAGGGACTGGGGCCAACGTCCTGACTTTC. Complete variable domain (other parts from reference TRBV11-3 and TRBJ2-6): EAGVVQSPRYKIIEKKQPVAFWCNPISGHNTLYWYLQNLGQGPELLIRYENEEAVDDSQLPKDRFSAERLKGVDSTLKIQPAELGDSAVYLCASSLGTGANVLTFGAGSRLTVL.